This T cell receptor beta chain comes out of a study of metastatic and nonmetastatic thyroid tumors. About the research overall: Across blood and tumor or nodule tissue, repertoires from malignant and benign thyroid patients were compared with one another.

Germline-derived CDR1 and CDR2 are SGHNT and YYREEE (reference sequence). V was shortened by 0 bases and J by 3 bases, with 15 bases between the two germline ends. The CDR3 consists of 16 residues. No patient received treatment before thyroid surgery. This clone has ten or more counts. Original data processing: Built for papillary thyroid cancer, a distant-metastasis classifier drew on CDR3 differences across clinicopathological groups. MiXCR was used by TCRdb to re-call the PCR reads. In this record, the V and J calls reflect TCRdb's handling and not the investigators' own analysis. The repertoire includes 15,000 to 20,000 clones, over 25% of them detected once, and almost 25% sits in the top ten.

The receptor's source is a male donor with papillary thyroid cancer or a benign thyroid nodule (not recorded which). Some clones in this sample may be carry-over from other donors' samples. Material for sequencing was tumor tissue. The V gene is TRBV5-4, the J gene TRBJ1-2, with no clear D. Here the CDR3 reads CASSLAGQTGDYGYTF. CDR3 nucleotide sequence: TGTGCCAGCAGCTTGGCCGGGCAGACTGGAGACTATGGCTACACCTTC. The full variable domain, with the rest looked up from reference TRBV5-4 and TRBJ1-2, is ETGVTQSPTHLIKTRGQQVTLRCSSQSGHNTVSWYQQALGQGPQFIFQYYREEENGRGNFPPRFSGLQFPNYSSELNVNALELDDSALYLCASSLAGQTGDYGYTFGSGTRLTVV.